This is a list of T cell receptor beta chains from one sample in a study of blood T cell repertoires in COVID-19. Method: immunoSEQ multiplex PCR; TCRdb's copy keeps in-frame clones and lacks some. Of 85,000 to 100,000 clones in the sample, around 79% were seen once. Sequenced material: peripheral blood. Every receptor here comes from a woman of 80 years or more with active or convalescent COVID-19. Both conserved end residues are part of each CDR3. Each record gives: D gene, clone size, V gene, J gene, CDR3 DNA, CDR3 protein. D genes are given only for firm matches. Expanded clones are given a class, and other clones once, few, many or no size at all.

D: NA; size: NA; V: TRBV18; J: TRBJ1-5; DNA: TGTGCCAGCTCACGTCAGGGGTCGGATCAGCCCCAGCATTTT; CDR3: CASSRQGSDQPQHF
D: TRBD1; size: NA; V: TRBV27; J: TRBJ1-5; DNA: TGTGCCAGCAGTCGCACCGGGACAGATTTCAATCAGCCCCAGCATTTT; CDR3: CASSRTGTDFNQPQHF
D: TRBD1; size: NA; V: TRBV6-5; J: TRBJ2-7; DNA: TGTGCCAGCAGTTATCCGGGACAGGGATACGAGCAGTACTTC; CDR3: CASSYPGQGYEQYF
D: TRBD2; size: once; V: TRBV29-1; J: TRBJ2-3; DNA: TGCAGCGTTGTTAGCGGGAACACAGATACGCAGTATTTT; CDR3: CSVVSGNTDTQYF
D: NA; size: NA; V: TRBV27; J: TRBJ1-1; DNA: TGTGCCAGCCGACCCGCTCTTTCTGGCGGGACCACTGAAGCTTTCTTT; CDR3: CASRPALSGGTTEAFF
D: NA; size: NA; V: TRBV11-1; J: TRBJ2-2; DNA: TGTGCCAGCAGCTTGGGCTTCGCCTCGGGGGAGCTGTTTTTT; CDR3: CASSLGFASGELFF
D: TRBD1; size: NA; V: TRBV19; J: TRBJ2-7; DNA: TGTGCCAGTTCTGAGGCAGGGGGACCAGTCGAGCAGTACTTC; CDR3: CASSEAGGPVEQYF
D: TRBD1; size: NA; V: TRBV4-2; J: TRBJ1-1; DNA: TGTGCCAGCAGCCAAGAACGGACAGGGGGGAGCACTGAAGCTTTCTTT; CDR3: CASSQERTGGSTEAFF
D: NA; size: NA; V: TRBV19; J: TRBJ1-2; DNA: TGTGCCAGTAGTACAGGGATTAACTATGGCTACACCTTC; CDR3: CASSTGINYGYTF
D: TRBD2; size: many; V: TRBV5-1; J: TRBJ2-3; DNA: TGTGCCAGCAGCTTCAGCGGGAGCCTGAAAGATACGCAGTATTTT; CDR3: CASSFSGSLKDTQYF
D: TRBD1; size: NA; V: TRBV27; J: TRBJ1-6; DNA: TGTGCCAGCGGGGACAGAAGACCTTTATCACCCCTCCACTTT; CDR3: CASGDRRPLSPLHF
D: TRBD1; size: once; V: TRBV9; J: TRBJ1-5; DNA: TGTGCCAGCAGCGTAGCCGGGACAGGGAATCAGCCCCAGCATTTT; CDR3: CASSVAGTGNQPQHF
D: TRBD2; size: few; V: TRBV4-1; J: TRBJ2-3; DNA: TGCGCCAGCAGCCAAGAGGGACTAGCGGCAGGAGGGGATACGCAGTATTTT; CDR3: CASSQEGLAAGGDTQYF
D: TRBD2; size: NA; V: TRBV11-2; J: TRBJ2-7; DNA: TGTGCCAGCAGCCCTAGCGGGAGACAATACGAGCAGTACTTC; CDR3: CASSPSGRQYEQYF
D: NA; size: NA; V: TRBV5-6; J: TRBJ2-1; DNA: TGTGCCAGCAGCCGGGAACGGAGGCGGTGGGATTACAATGAGCAGTTCTTC; CDR3: CASSRERRRWDYNEQFF
D: NA; size: NA; V: TRBV7-2; J: TRBJ2-5; DNA: TGTGCCAGCAGCCCCAGGGGGCGGAGCGTAGCGGGAGAAGAGACCCAGTACTTC; CDR3: CASSPRGRSVAGEETQYF
D: TRBD1; size: NA; V: TRBV5-5; J: TRBJ2-1; DNA: TGTGCCAGCAGCTTGTGGGACAGAGACAATGAGCAGTTCTTC; CDR3: CASSLWDRDNEQFF
D: NA; size: NA; V: TRBV10-2; J: TRBJ1-5; DNA: TGCGCCAGCAGTGAAGTCGGGGTGTGGGGCAATCAGCCCCAGCATTTT; CDR3: CASSEVGVWGNQPQHF
D: TRBD2; size: NA; V: TRBV5-4; J: TRBJ2-3; DNA: TGTGCCAGCAGCCAGACTAGCCGGACAGATACGCAGTATTTT; CDR3: CASSQTSRTDTQYF
D: NA; size: NA; V: TRBV7-9; J: TRBJ1-2; DNA: TGTGCCAGCAGTTTCCGGGACACTGATGGCTACACCTTC; CDR3: CASSFRDTDGYTF
D: TRBD2; size: NA; V: TRBV10-1; J: TRBJ2-1; DNA: TGCGCCAGGGCGACTAGCGGTAGGGTAGGGGTAGTCTTC; CDR3: CARATSGRVGVVF
D: TRBD1; size: NA; V: TRBV7-3; J: TRBJ1-4; DNA: TGTGCCAGCAGCGCCGCACAGGGGATAAGTGAAAAACTGTTTTTT; CDR3: CASSAAQGISEKLFF
D: TRBD1; size: few; V: TRBV19; J: TRBJ1-1; DNA: TGTGCCAGTAGGAACACAGGGGGCACTGAAGCTTTCTTT; CDR3: CASRNTGGTEAFF
D: TRBD2; size: NA; V: TRBV5-1; J: TRBJ2-3; DNA: TGCGCCAGCGGGAGGGCCCCCACAGATACGCAGTATTTT; CDR3: CASGRAPTDTQYF
D: NA; size: NA; V: TRBV7-9; J: TRBJ2-1; DNA: TGTGCCAGCAGCTTAGGCGGGACAGTCCTGGGCAATGAGCAGTTCTTC; CDR3: CASSLGGTVLGNEQFF
D: TRBD1; size: NA; V: TRBV6-6; J: TRBJ1-3; DNA: TGTGCCAGCAGGCCGGGACAGGGGGGGGGTGGAAACACCATATATTTT; CDR3: CASRPGQGGGGNTIYF
D: NA; size: NA; V: TRBV9; J: TRBJ2-5; DNA: TGTGCCAGCAGCGAGGCCGGTCCGGGAGAGACCCAGTACTTC; CDR3: CASSEAGPGETQYF
D: TRBD2; size: NA; V: TRBV5-1; J: TRBJ2-5; DNA: TGTGCCAGCAGCCCGGGACTATCCATGGAAGAGACCCAGTACTTC; CDR3: CASSPGLSMEETQYF
D: NA; size: NA; V: TRBV6-5; J: TRBJ1-1; DNA: TGTGCCAGCAGTTACGGGGGGACGGGGGCTTTCTTT; CDR3: CASSYGGTGAFF
D: NA; size: NA; V: TRBV10-3; J: TRBJ2-1; DNA: TGTGGGTCGCGAGGCTACAATGAGCAGTTCTTC; CDR3: CGSRGYNEQFF
D: NA; size: NA; V: TRBV28; J: TRBJ1-2; DNA: TGTGCCAGCAGTTTCCTTTCGGGGGGCAACTATGGCTACACCTTC; CDR3: CASSFLSGGNYGYTF
D: NA; size: NA; V: TRBV20-1; J: TRBJ1-1; DNA: TGCAGTGCTAGTGACTTTTACACTGAAGCTTTCTTT; CDR3: CSASDFYTEAFF
D: NA; size: NA; V: TRBV19; J: TRBJ1-5; DNA: TGTGCCAGTAGTATAGTACCTCACCTGGGGGGGCGCGGGAGCAATCAGCCCCAGCATTTT; CDR3: CASSIVPHLGGRGSNQPQHF
D: TRBD1; size: NA; V: TRBV10-3; J: TRBJ1-5; DNA: TGTGCCATCGCCGCCGGGACAGTCGGTCAGCCCCAGCATTTT; CDR3: CAIAAGTVGQPQHF
D: TRBD1; size: NA; V: TRBV2; J: TRBJ1-1; DNA: TGTGCCAGCAGACCGACAGGGGATGGGACTGAAGCTTTCTTT; CDR3: CASRPTGDGTEAFF
D: NA; size: NA; V: TRBV7-2; J: TRBJ2-1; DNA: TGTGCCAGCAGCCTCCTGGGCCGGGGCTCCTACAATGAGCAGTTCTTC; CDR3: CASSLLGRGSYNEQFF
D: NA; size: NA; V: TRBV6-4; J: TRBJ2-7; DNA: TGTGCCAGCAGCCCGGTAGCAGGGGTCCAGCAGTACTTC; CDR3: CASSPVAGVQQYF
D: TRBD2; size: NA; V: TRBV2; J: TRBJ2-7; DNA: TGTGCCAGCATATTATCTCCAGGTGGGACTAGCGGCTACGAGCAGTACTTC; CDR3: CASILSPGGTSGYEQYF
D: TRBD1; size: NA; V: TRBV6-5; J: TRBJ1-1; DNA: TGTGCCACGGGACAGCCGAACACTGAAGCTTTCTTT; CDR3: CATGQPNTEAFF
D: TRBD2; size: NA; V: TRBV5-1; J: TRBJ2-3; DNA: TGCGCCAGCAGCCCGGGACTAGCGGAGAGCACAGATACGCAGTATTTT; CDR3: CASSPGLAESTDTQYF
D: NA; size: NA; V: TRBV7-2; J: TRBJ1-3; DNA: TGTGCCAGCAGCCTGAGGGGCGGGACTGGAAACACCATATATTTT; CDR3: CASSLRGGTGNTIYF
D: TRBD1; size: NA; V: TRBV19; J: TRBJ1-2; DNA: TGTGCCAGTAGTATTTTCTGGACAGGGGGCGACTATGGCTACACCTTC; CDR3: CASSIFWTGGDYGYTF
D: NA; size: NA; V: TRBV12-2; J: TRBJ2-2; DNA: TGTGCAAGTCGCATACCTCCCTTGGGTAGCGGGAGGGACACCGGGGAGCTGTTTTTT; CDR3: CASRIPPLGSGRDTGELFF
D: NA; size: NA; V: TRBV7-2; J: TRBJ1-2; DNA: TGTGCCAGCAGCCTTGGGCAGGGAATAGATGGCTACACCTTC; CDR3: CASSLGQGIDGYTF